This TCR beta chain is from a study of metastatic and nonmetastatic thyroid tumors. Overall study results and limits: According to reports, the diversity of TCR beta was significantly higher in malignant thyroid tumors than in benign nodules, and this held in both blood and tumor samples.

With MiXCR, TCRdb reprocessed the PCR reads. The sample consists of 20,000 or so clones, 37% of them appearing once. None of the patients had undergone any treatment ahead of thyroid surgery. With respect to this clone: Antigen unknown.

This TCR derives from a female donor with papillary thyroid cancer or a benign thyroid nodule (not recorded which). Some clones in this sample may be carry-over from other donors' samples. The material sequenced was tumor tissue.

The CDR3 spells CASSLATNYGYTF. CDR3 nucleotide sequence: TGTGCCAGCAGTTTAGCAACTAACTATGGCTACACCTTC. The rearrangement joins TRBV12-3 or TRBV12-4 to TRBJ1-2; D gene uncertain. The CDR3 covers 13 residues. V was trimmed by 0 bases and J by 0 bases, leaving 2 bases between them.